This entry lists 17 T cell receptor beta chains sequenced from one sample in a study of CXCR3-negative and CXCR3-positive naive CD8 T cells (dated by TCRdb to between 2018 and 2021). These TCRs' antigens remain unknown. Data came from a NextSeq 550. The Human TCR Profiling Kit (MiLaboratory) was used to prepare UMI-labeled 5' RACE TRB cDNA libraries. TCRdb reprocessed the reads, so every CDR3 protein sequence counts as one entry and DNA is not shown. The sample table gives approximately 100,000 distinct CDR3 sequences. Approximately 0.36% of the sample goes to the ten largest clones. The full study reports these points: Compared with CXCR3-negative naive cells, CXCR3-positive naive cells had TRB CDR3s with higher hydrophobicity (lower Kidera factor 4), lower energy, and higher strength and volume indices.

Sequences were obtained from naive CXCR3+ CD8+ T cells from blood. What this sample's cell subset or site label stands for: CD45RO-CCR7+CD27+CD95- naive CD8+ T cells expressing CXCR3 (TNR3+). Receptors were obtained from a human donor in good health. Some clones in this sample may be carry-over from other donors' samples.

V gene TRBV15 combines with J gene TRBJ2-3; the D call of TRBD1 rests on TCRdb alone, since no DNA is present to check it. The CDR3 is 16 residues long. Per the germline V gene, CDR1 is LNHNV and CDR2 is YYDKDF (reference sequence). Here the CDR3 reads CATSRAPTAGAHTQYF.

The gene calls are TRBV27 and TRBJ2-3; the TCRdb D gene call, TRBD2, has no DNA to confirm it. Germline V lookup: CDR1 MNHEY, CDR2 SMNVEV (reference sequence). This CDR3 comprises 13 residues. CDR3 sequence: CASVEGNTDTQYF.

V is TRBV7-3 and J is TRBJ1-1. Germline CDR1 and CDR2: SGHTA and FQGTGA. This CDR3 contains 17 residues. CDR3 protein: CASSLIVRGVGNTEAFF.

V and J are TRBV28 and TRBJ2-5. This CDR3 region has 13 residues. The germline V gene encodes CDR1 MDHEN and CDR2 SYDVKM. CDR3 region: CASYTGYQETQYF. Filled out from reference TRBV28 and TRBJ2-5, the complete variable domain reads DVKVTQSSRYLVKRTGEKVFLECVQDMDHENMFWYRQDPGLGLRLIYFSYDVKMKEKGDIPEGYSVSREKKERFSLILESASTNQTSMYLCASYTGYQETQYFGPGTRLLVL.

The chain joins TRBV4-1 to TRBJ2-7; no DNA is available, so the TRBD2 call from TCRdb remains unchecked. Germline V CDR1 and CDR2: MGHRA, YSYEKL. The CDR3 totals 16 residues. The CDR3 sequence is CASSQEFRLRVYEQYF.

CDR3: CASSDAGLPPEAFF. This chain links TRBV2 with TRBJ1-1. This CDR3 spans 14 amino acids. Germline V gene sequence: CDR1 SNHLY, CDR2 FYNNEI.

The chain uses TRBV12-3 or TRBV12-4 and TRBJ2-7; TCRdb returns TRBD2, unconfirmable since there is no DNA. The CDR3 spans 13 residues. The CDR3 reads CASSFFGEGEQYF.

The rearrangement links TRBV29-1 to TRBJ2-7; TCRdb proposes TRBD1, but this gene call is untestable without DNA. Germline V lookup: CDR1 SQVTM, CDR2 ANQGSEA. CDR3 length: 14 amino acids. Here the CDR3 reads CSVEGDRGDYEQYF.

This chain connects TRBV7-9 to TRBJ1-2. The CDR3 spans 14 residues. CDR1 SEHNR and CDR2 FQNEAQ come from the germline V gene (reference sequence). The CDR3 loop is CASSLAYGDYGYTF. The full variable domain, with the rest looked up from reference TRBV7-9 and TRBJ1-2, is DTGVSQNPRHKITKRGQNVTFRCDPISEHNRLYWYRQTLGQGPEFLTYFQNEAQLEKSRLLSDRFSAERPKGSFSTLEIQRTEQGDSAMYLCASSLAYGDYGYTFGSGTRLTVV.

The chain combines TRBV4-3 with TRBJ1-1. This CDR3 is built from 14 residues. Per the germline V gene, CDR1 is LGHNA and CDR2 is YSLEER. The CDR3 reads CASNWDSMNTEAFF.

The chain is built from TRBV19 and TRBJ2-1; checking the TCRdb D call of TRBD1 is not possible without DNA. The germline V gene encodes CDR1 LNHDA and CDR2 SQIVND (reference sequence). The CDR3 consists of 15 residues. Here the CDR3 reads CASSIGDRGINEQFF.

J is TRBJ1-1 and V is TRBV6-2 or TRBV6-3. The CDR3 sequence is 14 residues long. CDR1 is MNHEY and CDR2 is SVGEGT in the germline V gene. CDR3 residues: CASSPLMVVTEAFF.

The chain couples TRBV7-7 to TRBJ1-1; absent DNA, TCRdb's TRBD1 call cannot be checked. The CDR3 runs 14 residues. Per germline, CDR1 SSHAT and CDR2 FNYEAQ (reference sequence). CDR3 sequence reads: CASSPAGTCTEAFF.

This rearrangement joins TRBV7-9 to TRBJ1-6; TCRdb's D gene call, TRBD1, goes unchecked for lack of DNA. There are 13 residues in the CDR3. Germline V lookup: CDR1 SEHNR, CDR2 FQNEAQ (reference sequence). CDR3 sequence: CASTGAVDSPLHF.

This rearrangement joins TRBV4-3 to TRBJ2-7; TCRdb proposes TRBD1, but this gene call is untestable without DNA. CDR3 length equals 15 residues. Germline V CDR1 and CDR2: LGHNA, YSLEER. The CDR3 region is CASSQDPFKGYEQYF.

The J gene is TRBJ2-7, the V gene TRBV3-1; the TCRdb call, TRBD2, lacks DNA for checking. Germline V CDR1 and CDR2: LGHDT, YNNKEL (reference sequence). CDR3 length: 15 amino acids. The CDR3 loop reads CASNPTSGPVQEQYF.

The chain carries TRBV4-1 and TRBJ2-3; lacking DNA, the TRBD2 call made by TCRdb goes unchecked. This CDR3 is 15 amino acids long. Germline values: CDR1 MGHRA, CDR2 YSYEKL. CDR3 residues: CASSHEGQYTDTQYF.